These 18 T cell receptor beta chains originate from one sample sequenced in a study of tumor-infiltrating lymphocytes in oesophageal squamous cell carcinoma. MiXCR was run by TCRdb on the PCR reads, yielding one entry per CDR3 protein. The table includes approximately 13,000 distinct CDR3 sequences, about 55% detected once. Specimen: esophageal tumor tissue. The receptor set was obtained from a female donor with esophageal squamous cell carcinoma.

The chain has TRBV12-3 or TRBV12-4 and TRBJ2-7; 9 bases align to TRBD1. The junction had 5 bases not matched to a gene; V was cut back by 2 bases and J by 6 bases. The CDR3 is 14 residues long. The DNA for the CDR3 is TGTGCCAGCAGTTTATGGGGACAGGGATCCGAGCAGTACTTC. Translating gives CASSLWGQGSEQYF.

V usage is TRBV11-2 and J usage is TRBJ1-3; 10 positions agree with TRBD1. J lost 4 bases, V lost 5 bases, and 5 bases had no gene match. Germline V gene data show CDR1 as SGHAT and CDR2 as FQNNGV. The CDR3 consists of 15 residues. CDR3 DNA: TGTGCCAGCAGCCTCGGGACAGGGGCCGGAAACACCATATATTTT. It encodes CASSLGTGAGNTIYF.

The chain uses TRBV6-4 and TRBJ2-3, with 14 bases fitting TRBD2. Germline CDR1 is MRHNA and CDR2 is SNTAGT. V lost 5 bases, J lost 3 bases, and 7 bases stayed unmatched. The CDR3 runs to 17 residues. The CDR3 protein is CASSFNGLAGGTDTQYF. Written as DNA, the CDR3 is TGTGCCAGCAGTTTCAACGGACTAGCGGGGGGTACAGATACGCAGTATTTT.

This sequence joins TRBV7-3 and TRBJ2-1, with TRBD2 matching over 13 bases. CDR3 size: 15 residues. The ends lost 4 bases at V and 3 bases at J; junction bases unmatched: 0. Germline CDR1 is SGHTA and CDR2 is FQGTGA. The CDR3 protein is CASSWTSGSYNEQFF. As DNA, the CDR3 is TGTGCCAGCAGCTGGACTAGCGGGAGCTACAATGAGCAGTTCTTC.

Points on this clonotype: Since no conserved phenylalanine or tryptophan closes the CDR3, a read error is the likely cause. It is unclear where the CDR3 begins or ends on the DNA, so no DNA is shown, and the CDR3 is as TCRdb lists it. This chain links TRBV7-8 with TRBJ2-1; the tabulated D call, TRBD1, remains unverified against the DNA. The V gene's germline CDR1 is SGHVS and CDR2 FQNEAQ. Including both end residues, the CDR3 is 13 amino acids long. This CDR3 is CASSSISTGSLER.

The genes are TRBV7-2 and TRBJ2-7; weak D call: TRBD2 (5 bases). The end of the DNA aligns better with TRBJ2-1, so the J call may be wrong. Germline V gives CDR1 SGHTA, CDR2 FQGNSA. This CDR3 spans 16 amino acids. CDR3 sequence: CASTQKVGVGYNEQFF. CDR3 bases: TGTGCCAGCACCCAAAAGGTGGGAGTCGGCTACAATGAGCAGTTCTTC.

The rearrangement joins TRBV7-6 to TRBJ2-7; 8 bases map to TRBD1. Trimming cost V 5 bases and J 0 bases; bases outside gene matches: 9. Looked up from germline, CDR1 is SGHVS and CDR2 is FNYEAQ. The CDR3 runs 16 residues. The CDR3 sequence is CASSGKDRVSSYEQYF. In nucleotides, the CDR3 is TGTGCCAGCAGCGGGAAGGACAGGGTGAGCTCCTACGAGCAGTACTTC. Full variable domain (outside the CDR3, taken from reference TRBV7-6 and TRBJ2-7): GAGVSQSPRYKVTKRGQDVALRCDPISGHVSLYWYRQALGQGPEFLTYFNYEAQQDKSGLPNDRFSAERPEGSISTLTIQRTEQRDSAMYRCASSGKDRVSSYEQYFGPGTRLTVT.

By share of the sample, this clonotype is medium-sized. The rearrangement joins TRBV11-3 to TRBJ2-1; the match to TRBD1 covers 7 bases. The germline gives CDR1 SGHNT, CDR2 YENEEA. With 5 bases clipped from V and 0 bases from J, the junction kept 10 bases outside the gene matches. The CDR3 is 17 residues long. The CDR3 spells CASSPPRTGSSYNEQFF. DNA for the CDR3: TGTGCCAGCAGCCCTCCCCGGACAGGTAGCTCCTACAATGAGCAGTTCTTC.

The J gene is TRBJ1-1, the V gene TRBV11-2; D call uncertain. Germline assignment: CDR1 SGHAT and CDR2 FQNNGV. The CDR3 contains 13 residues. Trimming cost V 1 base and J 6 bases, with 9 bases left between them. This CDR3 reads CASSLGSTSEAFF. The DNA for the CDR3 is TGTGCCAGCAGCTTAGGATCCACCTCTGAAGCTTTCTTT.

This clonotype was recorded many times. The limits of the CDR3 on the DNA are not certain, so only TCRdb's listed CDR3 is given. The chain combines TRBV11-3 with TRBJ2-6; TRBD1 is taken as the D call from the table, unchecked against the DNA. The CDR3 is 15 residues long, ends included. The germline gives CDR1 SGHNT, CDR2 YENEEA. Here the CDR3 reads CASSSNRDLWLHLRF.

This clonotype was seen more than once but under ten times. This chain links TRBV7-8 with TRBJ2-5, with D perhaps given as TRBD1 or TRBD2 (5 bases each). CDR3 length equals 14 residues. Germline-derived CDR1 and CDR2 are SGHVS and FQNEAQ. V lost 1 base and J 5 bases, leaving 11 bases between the germline ends. CDR3 sequence: CASSLVGWGETQYF. The CDR3 nucleotides read TGTGCCAGCAGCTTAGTGGGTTGGGGGGAGACCCAGTACTTC.

In this sample, this clonotype is medium-sized. This may come from a read error, since a much larger clone is one base off. The rearrangement links TRBV7-6 to TRBJ2-7, with D perhaps TRBD2 (6 bases). The germline CDR1 and CDR2 sequences are SGHVS and FNYEAQ. Trimming shortened V by 1 base and J by 7 bases, and 8 bases separated the two germline ends. CDR3 length equals 12 residues. CDR3 amino acids: CASSLGGTEQYF. The CDR3, as DNA: TGTGCCAGCAGCTTAGGTGGGACTGAGCAGTACTTC.

This clonotype was counted at least ten times. The chain employs TRBV7-3 and TRBJ2-1, with TRBD2 as a possible D gene (6 bases). CDR1 and CDR2 (germline): SGHTA, FQGTGA. Trimming stripped 5 bases from V and 2 bases from J, with 16 bases between. This CDR3 is 16 amino acids long. CDR3 region: CASSLLAGSAYNEQFF. The CDR3 nucleotides are TGTGCCAGCAGCCTTTTAGCCGGGAGTGCCTACAATGAGCAGTTCTTC.

The chain joins TRBV11-1 to TRBJ1-4, with 12 bases matching TRBD1. Germline assignment: CDR1 SGHAT and CDR2 FQDESV (reference sequence). J was trimmed by 7 bases and V by 3 bases; bases with no gene match: 9. The CDR3 covers 17 residues. The CDR3 sequence is CASSFSTGTGGGEKLFF. For the CDR3, the DNA is TGTGCCAGCAGCTTTTCGACGGGGACAGGGGGCGGTGAAAAACTGTTTTTT.

This clonotype turned up a few times. This chain uses TRBV7-2 with TRBJ2-7; 9 bases are shared with TRBD2. The CDR3 totals 15 residues. The germline V gene encodes CDR1 SGHTA and CDR2 FQGNSA. V was pared by 4 bases and J by 7 bases, with 11 bases of the junction left unmatched. CDR3 sequence reads: CASSSVAGDYNEQYF. CDR3 nucleotides: TGTGCCAGCAGCTCCGTAGCGGGGGATTACAATGAGCAGTACTTC. Complete variable domain (other parts from reference TRBV7-2 and TRBJ2-7): GAGVSQSPSNKVTEKGKDVELRCDPISGHTALYWYRQSLGQGLEFLIYFQGNSAPDKSGLPSDRFSAERTGGSVSTLTIQRTQQEDSAVYLCASSSVAGDYNEQYFGPGTRLTVT.

Within the sample, this clonotype is medium-sized. The gene calls are TRBV6-1 and TRBJ1-4; D gene uncertain. The CDR3 covers 14 residues. Germline CDR1 and CDR2: MNHNS and SASEGT. Trimming removed 5 bases from V and 8 bases from J, with 15 bases in between. CDR3 in amino acids: CASSNPGNREKLFF. CDR3 nucleotide sequence: TGTGCCAGCAGTAACCCGGGGAATCGGGAAAAACTGTTTTTT.

This clonotype occurred many times. The V and J genes are TRBV18 and TRBJ2-1, with D perhaps TRBD2 (6 bases). CDR3 size: 14 residues. Germline V gene lookup returns CDR1 KGHSH and CDR2 LQKENI. V shed 9 bases and J shed 5 bases, with 17 bases lying between them. CDR3: CASHRDLAHNEQFF. The CDR3 DNA is TGTGCCAGTCACCGGGACTTAGCACACAATGAGCAGTTCTTC.

The chain employs TRBV7-3 and TRBJ2-7, with 8 bases lining up with TRBD1. The J call may be in error: the DNA end matches TRBJ2-1 better. This CDR3 region has 13 residues. Germline CDR1 is SGHTA and CDR2 is FQGTGA. Written as DNA, the CDR3 is TGTGCCAGCAGCTCCGGGACAGGTCTTGAGCAGTTCTTC. This codes for CASSSGTGLEQFF.